This TCR beta chain was found in a study of shared clonotypes between healthy human individuals. In the study overall: In total, the donors were two women and a few men aged 18 to 49.

Assay execution took place at the deep level. Using immunoSEQ multiplex PCR, the repertoire was profiled, and TCRdb retains in-frame clones only, with some absent. The sample yields approximately 440,000 clones, more than 70% seen once. V lost 3 bases and J 13 bases, leaving 21 bases between the germline ends. Looked up from germline, CDR1 is ENHRY and CDR2 is SYGVKD. The CDR3 totals 15 residues. Each donor was a Caucasian adult residing in Nashville, Tennessee. The source is a woman in her 40s in good health. Some clones in this sample may be carry-over from other donors' samples. The J gene is TRBJ1-4, the V gene TRBV10-3, with D possibly TRBD1 on 5 matching bases. The sample consisted of PBMCs. CDR3 sequence reads: CAISDPERGVFGLFF. The CDR3 region has the DNA TGTGCCATCAGTGACCCCGAGAGGGGCGTTTTCGGACTGTTTTTT.